These 27 T cell receptor beta chains were sequenced from one sample in a study of human T cells and chemical hapten exposure. This sample's time point: patch test 2, 6 weeks after DPC sensitization. Treatment denoted: therapeutic diphenylcyclopropenone sensitization with weekly scalp DPC. Using its own MiXCR run on the RACE reads, TCRdb lists one record per CDR3 protein. The data contain about 80,000 distinct CDR3 sequences, 10% of them singletons. Source: whole blood, taken in connection with sensitization to the hapten diphenylcyclopropenone (DPC). The source of these receptors is a woman aged 30 to 39 with alopecia areata. Some clones in this sample may be carry-over from other donors' samples.

Note on this clonotype: One end of the junction is discordant with germline, which a read error may explain. This chain's CDR3 is CASSLEGAGSHEQYF. The CDR3 bases are TGTGCCAGCAGTTTAGAAGGGGCAGGCTCCCACGAGCAGTACTTC. V is TRBV12-3 or TRBV12-4 and J is TRBJ2-7; tentative D call: TRBD1 (5 bases). There are 15 residues in the CDR3.

This clonotype has at least ten counts. The CDR3 loop reads CASSPPRPDRGNQPQHF. The CDR3 nucleotides read TGTGCCAGCAGTCCCCCCCGTCCAGATCGGGGTAATCAGCCCCAGCATTTT. V usage is TRBV6-6 and J usage is TRBJ1-5; no definite D call. Germline-derived CDR1 and CDR2 are MNHNY and SVGAGI (reference sequence). The CDR3 runs 17 residues. V lost 5 bases and J 4 bases, leaving 21 bases between the germline ends.

About this clonotype: A much bigger clone sits one base away, suggesting this may be a read error. The conserved phenylalanine or tryptophan normally closing the CDR3 is absent here, so this likely arose from a read error. J is TRBJ2-6 and V is TRBV28; 9 nucleotides agree with TRBD1. The CDR3 covers 17 residues. V shed 5 bases, J shed 3 bases, and the junction held 8 bases outside the gene matches. Per the germline V gene, CDR1 is MDHEN and CDR2 is SYDVKM. The chain's CDR3 is CASSTTGGLRGANVLTY. CDR3 bases: TGTGCCAGCAGTACCACAGGGGGCTTACGTGGGGCCAACGTCCTGACTTAC.

The chain links TRBV20-1 to TRBJ1-3; 8 positions match TRBD1. CDR3 length: 12 residues. The germline CDR1 and CDR2 sequences are DFQATT and SNEGSKA (reference sequence). CDR3 protein: CRDRGSGNTIYF. The CDR3 nucleotides are TGCAGAGACAGGGGCTCTGGAAACACCATATATTTT.

This clonotype was counted ten times or more. This sequence joins TRBV29-1 and TRBJ1-1, with a weak D call TRBD1 (5 bases). This CDR3 has 13 amino acids. Germline V gene sequence: CDR1 SQVTM, CDR2 ANQGSEA. V gave up 5 bases and J gave up 1 base, with 11 bases separating them. The CDR3 region is CSVSGTANTEAFF. In DNA form, the CDR3 reads TGCAGCGTTTCCGGGACGGCGAACACTGAAGCTTTCTTT.

This clonotype appeared many times. The V and J genes are TRBV30 and TRBJ2-2; 7 nucleotides match TRBD2. In germline, CDR1 is GTSNPN, CDR2 SVGIG (reference sequence). CDR3 length equals 15 residues. V lost 4 bases to trimming and J lost 1 base; unmatched junction nucleotides: 6. The CDR3 spells CAWIGGSKNTGELFF. The CDR3 nucleotides are TGTGCCTGGATAGGCGGGAGCAAGAACACCGGGGAGCTGTTTTTT.

This clonotype was seen many times. The chain uses TRBV28 and TRBJ1-1, with 11 nucleotides matching TRBD1. Germline CDR1 MDHEN, CDR2 SYDVKM. Trimming at V came to 6 bases and at J to 7 bases, leaving 10 bases not matched to a gene. The CDR3 covers 15 residues. The DNA for the CDR3 is TGTGCCAGCAGAATTCCTGGGACAGGGGGTATTGAAGCTTTCTTT. Amino acids: CASRIPGTGGIEAFF.

This clonotype was detected a few times. The chain combines TRBV7-3 with TRBJ1-6; a weak D match, TRBD1 (6 bases). The CDR3 loop spans 15 amino acids. Trimming stripped 5 bases from V and 8 bases from J, with 16 bases between. Per germline, CDR1 SGHTA and CDR2 FQGTGA. CDR3 region: CASSLQGMWDSPLHF. CDR3 in DNA: TGTGCCAGCAGCCTTCAGGGGATGTGGGATTCACCCCTCCACTTT.

Many counts were recorded for this clonotype. The V gene is TRBV11-2, the J gene TRBJ2-5; D remains ambiguous. Germline values: CDR1 SGHAT, CDR2 FQNNGV. This CDR3 spans 11 amino acids. The V end was cut by 3 bases, the J end by 5 bases, with 4 bases between. CDR3 amino acids: CASSFHETQYF. The CDR3 DNA is TGTGCCAGCAGCTTTCATGAGACCCAGTACTTC.

This clonotype was detected many times. This chain connects TRBV4-1 to TRBJ2-7, with no clear D. This CDR3 spans 14 amino acids. Germline loops: CDR1 MGHRA, CDR2 YSYEKL. V lost 6 bases, J lost 6 bases, and 18 bases lay in between. The CDR3 coding sequence is TGCGCCAGCAGTCTCCTCCGCCTCGACGCCGAGCAGTACTTC. Encoded protein: CASSLLRLDAEQYF.

This clonotype was counted ten times or more. The CDR3 reads CASSQAAQGSYEQYF. The CDR3 DNA reads TGCGCCAGCAGCCAAGCGGCGCAGGGGAGTTACGAGCAGTACTTC. This chain links TRBV4-3 with TRBJ2-7, with a weak D call TRBD1 (6 bases). The CDR3 is 15 amino acids. CDR1 is LGHNA, CDR2 YSLEER, per germline. Trimming left V 1 base short and J 4 bases short, with 14 bases between.

This clonotype was counted at least ten times. The J gene is TRBJ2-5, the V gene TRBV6-5; D not resolved. The V gene's germline CDR1 is MNHEY and CDR2 SVGAGI. V shed 2 bases and J shed 5 bases, with 9 bases lying between them. This CDR3 contains 13 residues. CDR3: CASSYMVGETQYF. For the CDR3, the DNA is TGTGCCAGCAGTTACATGGTAGGGGAGACCCAGTACTTC.

The CDR3 coding sequence is TGTGCCAGCAGTTTATTGATGGGAAACACTGAAGCTTTCTTT. Encoded protein: CASSLLMGNTEAFF. V usage is TRBV27 and J usage is TRBJ1-1; no firm D call. The CDR3 length is 14 residues. Deletions cut 1 base from V and 2 bases from J, with 8 bases between. Germline loops: CDR1 MNHEY, CDR2 SMNVEV (reference sequence).

The rearrangement links TRBV4-3 to TRBJ1-1, with 8 bases aligning to TRBD1. Trimming cost V 4 bases and J 4 bases; bases outside gene matches: 8. Germline V gives CDR1 LGHNA, CDR2 YSLEER. The CDR3 is made up of 15 amino acids. The CDR3 coding sequence is TGCGCCAGCAGCCGCACGACAGGGGTGGGCACTGAAGCTTTCTTT. Translation gives CASSRTTGVGTEAFF.

This clonotype was observed a handful of times. V is TRBV19 and J is TRBJ2-3; 12 positions match TRBD2. CDR1 is LNHDA and CDR2 is SQIVND in the germline V gene (reference sequence). The CDR3 loop spans 16 amino acids. V lost 6 bases to trimming and J lost 2 bases; unmatched junction nucleotides: 6. The CDR3 loop reads CASRLLAGGYTDTQYF. CDR3 DNA: TGTGCCAGTAGATTACTAGCGGGGGGTTACACAGATACGCAGTATTTT.

The chain combines TRBV28 with TRBJ1-2, with D perhaps matching TRBD1 (5 bases). Germline CDR1 reads MDHEN; CDR2 reads SYDVKM. The CDR3 sequence is 13 residues long. Trimming shortened V by 3 bases and J by 3 bases, and 8 bases separated the two germline ends. CDR3 DNA sequence: TGTGCCAGCAGTTTGCAACAGGACTATGGCTACACCTTC. This translates into CASSLQQDYGYTF.

This clonotype appeared many times. CDR3 loop: CASSSRGERLFF. CDR3 sequence (DNA): TGTGCCAGCAGTTCCCGGGGTGAAAGGCTGTTTTTT. The genes are TRBV12-3 or TRBV12-4 and TRBJ1-4; D not resolved. The CDR3 consists of 12 residues. Trimming removed 4 bases at V and 14 bases at J, with 14 bases between.

This clonotype was counted at least ten times. The CDR3 coding sequence is TGTGCCAGCAGCTTACTCGGTCAGGGGGGCCAAGAGACCCAGTACTTC. Translated, it gives CASSLLGQGGQETQYF. V is TRBV7-2 and J is TRBJ2-5; D perhaps matches TRBD1 (7 bases). CDR1 is SGHTA and CDR2 is FQGNSA in the germline V gene. This CDR3 is built from 16 residues. Trimming stripped 2 bases from V and 1 base from J, with 14 bases between. Drawing the rest from reference TRBV7-2 and TRBJ2-5, the complete variable domain is GAGVSQSPSNKVTEKGKDVELRCDPISGHTALYWYRQSLGQGLEFLIYFQGNSAPDKSGLPSDRFSAERTGGSVSTLTIQRTQQEDSAVYLCASSLLGQGGQETQYFGPGTRLLVL.

This clonotype came up a few times. This rearrangement joins TRBV20-1 to TRBJ2-2; TRBD2 agrees at 8 bases. CDR1 DFQATT and CDR2 SNEGSKA come from the germline V gene (reference sequence). This CDR3 contains 16 residues. V shed 0 bases and J 0 bases; nucleotides not matched to a gene: 3. This CDR3 is CSAREEAGANTGELFF. The CDR3 DNA is TGCAGTGCTAGAGAAGAAGCGGGAGCGAACACCGGGGAGCTGTTTTTT.

In its sample, this clonotype was seen a few times. V is TRBV19 and J is TRBJ1-4; 9 nucleotides line up with TRBD1. Germline V gene lookup returns CDR1 LNHDA and CDR2 SQIVND (reference sequence). The CDR3 has 15 amino acids. The J segment lost 7 bases and the V segment lost 7 bases, leaving 10 bases of the junction unmatched. The CDR3 nucleotides read TGTGCCAGTACGTCCCGGGACAGGGTGGTTGAAAAACTGTTTTTT. Amino acid sequence: CASTSRDRVVEKLFF.

This clonotype was detected many times. V is TRBV18 and J is TRBJ1-1; 11 bases match TRBD1. The CDR3 length is 17 residues. Germline V CDR1 and CDR2: KGHSH, LQKENI. V gave up 0 bases and J gave up 3 bases; unmatched junction bases: 6. CDR3 in DNA: TGTGCCAGCTCACCACCGGACAGGGGGCTTATCTACACTGAAGCTTTCTTT. Protein product: CASSPPDRGLIYTEAFF.

The V and J genes are TRBV10-3 and TRBJ2-1, with D tentatively TRBD1 (6 bases). Germline V gene lookup returns CDR1 ENHRY and CDR2 SYGVKD. This CDR3 is built from 13 residues. V lost 8 bases to trimming and J lost 7 bases, with 15 bases between them. DNA for the CDR3: TGTGCCATCCAGGGGCTTCACGAAAATGAGCAGTTCTTC. Translation gives CAIQGLHENEQFF.

The chain uses TRBV20-1 and TRBJ2-3, with TRBD2 matching over 9 bases. This CDR3 has 17 amino acids. CDR1 DFQATT and CDR2 SNEGSKA come from the germline V gene (reference sequence). Trimming took 0 bases from V and 9 from J; bases not matched to a gene: 16. CDR3 in DNA: TGCAGTGCTAGAGATACCGGGGGTAGCGGGGGCCTTGAAACGCAGTATTTT. It codes for CSARDTGGSGGLETQYF.

This clonotype was seen at least ten times. The rearrangement uses TRBV28 and TRBJ1-4, with 7 bases lining up with TRBD1. The CDR3 contains 14 residues. Germline V gives CDR1 MDHEN, CDR2 SYDVKM. V dropped 4 bases and J dropped 6; count of bases not matched to a gene: 5. The CDR3 region is CASSSGGLYEKLFF. The DNA for the CDR3 is TGTGCCAGCAGTTCAGGGGGATTGTATGAAAAACTGTTTTTT.

Many counts were recorded for this clonotype. CDR3 loop: CASSLARYTGELFF. The DNA of the CDR3 is TGTGCCAGCAGTTTGGCTCGGTACACCGGGGAGCTGTTTTTT. The gene calls are TRBV28 and TRBJ2-2, with D unresolved. CDR1 and CDR2 (germline): MDHEN, SYDVKM. The CDR3 has 14 amino acids. Trimming stripped 3 bases from V and 3 bases from J, with 8 bases between.

In its sample, this clonotype was seen many times. The rearrangement links TRBV4-3 to TRBJ1-4; D is unclear. The CDR3 is made up of 14 amino acids. CDR1 LGHNA and CDR2 YSLEER come from the germline V gene. The germline V and J ends were trimmed by 0 bases and 8 bases, with 10 bases remaining between them. The CDR3 coding sequence is TGCGCCAGCAGCCAAGACCGCGTGGTCGAAAAACTGTTTTTT. Translated: CASSQDRVVEKLFF.

V usage is TRBV19 and J usage is TRBJ1-1; TRBD1 aligns across 7 bases. CDR1 is LNHDA and CDR2 is SQIVND in the germline V gene (reference sequence). The CDR3 has 15 residues. V was pared by 5 bases and J by 1 base, with 7 bases of the junction left unmatched. CDR3 sequence reads: CASSPAGQRNTEAFF. The DNA for the CDR3 is TGTGCCAGTAGTCCGGCGGGACAGCGGAACACTGAAGCTTTCTTT. The complete variable domain, with remaining parts taken from reference TRBV19 and TRBJ1-1, reads DGGITQSPKYLFRKEGQNVTLSCEQNLNHDAMYWYRQDPGQGLRLIYYSQIVNDFQKGDIAEGYSVSREKKESFPLTVTSAQKNPTAFYLCASSPAGQRNTEAFFGQGTRLTVV.